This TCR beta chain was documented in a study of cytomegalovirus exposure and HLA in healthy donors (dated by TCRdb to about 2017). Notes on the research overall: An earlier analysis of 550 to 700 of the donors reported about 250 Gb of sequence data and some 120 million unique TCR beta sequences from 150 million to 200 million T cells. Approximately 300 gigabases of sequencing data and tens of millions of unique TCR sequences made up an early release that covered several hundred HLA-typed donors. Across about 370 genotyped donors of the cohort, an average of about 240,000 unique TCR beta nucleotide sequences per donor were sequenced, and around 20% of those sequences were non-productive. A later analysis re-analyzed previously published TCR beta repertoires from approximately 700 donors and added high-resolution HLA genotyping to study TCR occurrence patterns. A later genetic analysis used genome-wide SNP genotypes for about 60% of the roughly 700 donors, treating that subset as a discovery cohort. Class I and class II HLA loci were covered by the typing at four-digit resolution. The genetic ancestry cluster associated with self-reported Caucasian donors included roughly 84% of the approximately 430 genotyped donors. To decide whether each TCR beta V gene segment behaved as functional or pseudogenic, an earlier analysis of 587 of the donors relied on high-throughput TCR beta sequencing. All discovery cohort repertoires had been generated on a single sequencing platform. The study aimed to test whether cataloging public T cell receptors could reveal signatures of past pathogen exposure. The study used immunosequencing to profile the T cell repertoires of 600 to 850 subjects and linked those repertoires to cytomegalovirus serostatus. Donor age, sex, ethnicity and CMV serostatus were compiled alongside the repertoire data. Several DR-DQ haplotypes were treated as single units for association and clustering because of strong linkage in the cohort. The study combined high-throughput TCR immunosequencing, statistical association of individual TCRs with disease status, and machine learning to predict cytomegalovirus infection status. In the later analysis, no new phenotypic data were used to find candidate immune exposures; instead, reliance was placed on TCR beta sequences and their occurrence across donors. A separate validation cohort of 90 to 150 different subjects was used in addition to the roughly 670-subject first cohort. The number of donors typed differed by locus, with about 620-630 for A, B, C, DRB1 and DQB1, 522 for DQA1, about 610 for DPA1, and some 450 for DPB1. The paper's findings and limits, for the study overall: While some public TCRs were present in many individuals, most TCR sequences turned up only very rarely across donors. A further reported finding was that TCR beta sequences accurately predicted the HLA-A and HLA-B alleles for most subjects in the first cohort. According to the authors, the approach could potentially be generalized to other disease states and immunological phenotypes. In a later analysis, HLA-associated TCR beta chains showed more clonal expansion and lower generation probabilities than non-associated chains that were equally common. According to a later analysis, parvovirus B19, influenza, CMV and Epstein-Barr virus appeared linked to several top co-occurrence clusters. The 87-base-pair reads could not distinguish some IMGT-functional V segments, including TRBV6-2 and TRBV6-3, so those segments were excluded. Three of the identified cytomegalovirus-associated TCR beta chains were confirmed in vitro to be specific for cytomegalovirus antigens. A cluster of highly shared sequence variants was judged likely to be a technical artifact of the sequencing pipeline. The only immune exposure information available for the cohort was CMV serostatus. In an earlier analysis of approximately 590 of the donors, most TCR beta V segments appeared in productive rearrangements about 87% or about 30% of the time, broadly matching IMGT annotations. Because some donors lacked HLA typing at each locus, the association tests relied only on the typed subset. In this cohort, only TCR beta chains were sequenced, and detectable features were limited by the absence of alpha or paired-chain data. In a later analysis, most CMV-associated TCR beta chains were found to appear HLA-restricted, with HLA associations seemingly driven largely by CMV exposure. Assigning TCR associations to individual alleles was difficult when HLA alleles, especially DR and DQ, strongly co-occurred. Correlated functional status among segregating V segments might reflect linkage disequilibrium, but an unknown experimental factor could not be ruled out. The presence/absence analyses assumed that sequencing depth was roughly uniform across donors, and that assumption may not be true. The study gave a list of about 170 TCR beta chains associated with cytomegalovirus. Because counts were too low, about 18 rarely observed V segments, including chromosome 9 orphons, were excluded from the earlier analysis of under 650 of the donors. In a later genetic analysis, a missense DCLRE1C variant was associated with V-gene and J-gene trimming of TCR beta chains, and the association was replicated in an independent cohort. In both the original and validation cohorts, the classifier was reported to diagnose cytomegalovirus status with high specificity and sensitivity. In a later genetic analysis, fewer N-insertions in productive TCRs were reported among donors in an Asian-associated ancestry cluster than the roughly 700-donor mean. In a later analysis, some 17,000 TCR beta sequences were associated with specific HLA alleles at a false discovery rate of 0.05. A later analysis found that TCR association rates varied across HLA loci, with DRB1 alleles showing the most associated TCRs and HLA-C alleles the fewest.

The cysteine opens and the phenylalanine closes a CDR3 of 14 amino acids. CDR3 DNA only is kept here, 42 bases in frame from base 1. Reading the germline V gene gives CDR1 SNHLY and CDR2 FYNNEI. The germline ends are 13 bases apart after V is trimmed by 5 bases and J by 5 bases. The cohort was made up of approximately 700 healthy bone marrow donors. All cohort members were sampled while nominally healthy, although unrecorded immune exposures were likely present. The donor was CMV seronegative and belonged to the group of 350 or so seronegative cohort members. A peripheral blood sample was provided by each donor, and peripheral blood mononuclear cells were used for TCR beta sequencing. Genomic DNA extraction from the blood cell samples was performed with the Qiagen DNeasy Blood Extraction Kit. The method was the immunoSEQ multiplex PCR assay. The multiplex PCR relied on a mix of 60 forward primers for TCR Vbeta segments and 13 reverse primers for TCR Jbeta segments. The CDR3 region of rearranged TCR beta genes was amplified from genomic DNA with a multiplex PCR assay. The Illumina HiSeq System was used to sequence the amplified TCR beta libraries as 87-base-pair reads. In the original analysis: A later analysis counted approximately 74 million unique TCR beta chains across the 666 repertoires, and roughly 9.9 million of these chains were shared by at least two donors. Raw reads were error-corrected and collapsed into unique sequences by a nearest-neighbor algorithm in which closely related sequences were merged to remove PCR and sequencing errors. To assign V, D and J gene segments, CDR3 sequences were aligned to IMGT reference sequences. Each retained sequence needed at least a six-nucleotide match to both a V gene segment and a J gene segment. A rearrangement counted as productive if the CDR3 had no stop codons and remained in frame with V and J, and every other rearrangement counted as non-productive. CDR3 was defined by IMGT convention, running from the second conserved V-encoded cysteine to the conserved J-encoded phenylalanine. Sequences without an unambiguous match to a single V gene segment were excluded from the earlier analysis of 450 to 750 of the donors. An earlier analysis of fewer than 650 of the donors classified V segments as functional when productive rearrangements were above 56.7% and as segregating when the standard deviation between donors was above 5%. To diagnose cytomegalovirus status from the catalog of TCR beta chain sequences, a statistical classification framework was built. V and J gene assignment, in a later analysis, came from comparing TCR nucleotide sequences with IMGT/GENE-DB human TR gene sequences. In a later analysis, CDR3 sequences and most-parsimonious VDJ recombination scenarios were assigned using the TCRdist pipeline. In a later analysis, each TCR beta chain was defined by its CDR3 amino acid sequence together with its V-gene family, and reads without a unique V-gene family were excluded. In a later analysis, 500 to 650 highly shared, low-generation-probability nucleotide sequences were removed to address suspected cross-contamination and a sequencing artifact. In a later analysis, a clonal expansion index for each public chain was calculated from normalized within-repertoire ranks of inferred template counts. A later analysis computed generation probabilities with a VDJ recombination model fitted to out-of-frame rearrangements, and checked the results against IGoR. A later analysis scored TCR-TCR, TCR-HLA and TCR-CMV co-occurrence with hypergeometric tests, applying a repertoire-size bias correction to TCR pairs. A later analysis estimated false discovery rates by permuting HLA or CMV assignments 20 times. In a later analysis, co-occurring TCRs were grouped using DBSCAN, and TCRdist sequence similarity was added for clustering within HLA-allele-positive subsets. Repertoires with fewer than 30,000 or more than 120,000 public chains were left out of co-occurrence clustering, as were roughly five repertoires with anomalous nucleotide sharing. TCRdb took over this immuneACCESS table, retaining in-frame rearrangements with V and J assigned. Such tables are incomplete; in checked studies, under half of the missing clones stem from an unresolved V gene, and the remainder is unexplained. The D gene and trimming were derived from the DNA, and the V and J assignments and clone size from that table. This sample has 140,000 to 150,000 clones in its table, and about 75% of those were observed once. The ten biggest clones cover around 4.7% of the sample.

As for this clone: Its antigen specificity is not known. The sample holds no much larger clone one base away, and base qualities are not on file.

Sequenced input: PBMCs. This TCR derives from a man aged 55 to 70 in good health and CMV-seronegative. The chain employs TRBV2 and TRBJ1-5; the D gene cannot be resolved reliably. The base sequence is TGTGCCAGCAGTTTTCTCCGGGTTGATCAGCCCCAGCATTTT. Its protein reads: CASSFLRVDQPQHF.